One sample yielded the 24 T cell receptor beta chains listed below, sequenced in a study of shared clonotypes between healthy human individuals. CD8 cells classed as naive were CD45RO-negative and positively selected for CCR7, excluding terminally differentiated effector memory CD45RA+ cells. Produced via immunoSEQ multiplex PCR; TCRdb's table is partial and in-frame only. The sample lists around 1.9 million clones, 90% to 95% occurring once. Sequencing input: naive CD8+ T cells from PBMCs. The origin of the receptors is a man aged 18 to 30 in good health. Some clones in this sample may be carry-over from other donors' samples.

V and J are TRBV7-2 and TRBJ2-7, with D perhaps TRBD1 (5 bases). V dropped 2 bases and J dropped 5 bases, with 16 bases sitting between them. From germline, CDR1 is SGHTA and CDR2 FQGNSA. CDR3 length: 15 amino acids. CDR3: CASSLIWQGADEQYF. The CDR3 DNA is TGTGCCAGCAGCTTAATCTGGCAGGGCGCCGACGAGCAGTACTTC.

The chain has TRBV6-5 and TRBJ2-1; D remains unclear. The V gene lost 7 bases and the J gene lost 0 bases, with 13 bases spanning the gap. Germline loops: CDR1 MNHEY, CDR2 SVGAGI. This CDR3 is built from 15 residues. The DNA of the CDR3 is TGTGCCAGCAACCCGAGATTTAGCTCCTACAATGAGCAGTTCTTC. Protein: CASNPRFSSYNEQFF.

This clone was seen just once. This chain connects TRBV7-6 to TRBJ2-1; a weak D match, TRBD2 (6 bases). From germline, CDR1 is SGHVS and CDR2 FNYEAQ. With 3 bases removed from V and 7 bases from J, the gap between germline ends came to 16 bases. The CDR3 sequence is 15 residues long. CDR3 residues: CASSFPGGVRNEQFF. The CDR3, as DNA: TGTGCCAGCAGCTTCCCTGGCGGGGTAAGGAATGAGCAGTTCTTC.

This chain links TRBV14 with TRBJ2-1; 7 bases are a match to TRBD2. The V gene end was trimmed by 2 bases and the J gene end by 7 bases; junction bases not matched to a gene: 8. The germline CDR1 and CDR2 sequences are SGHDN and FVKESK. This CDR3 is built from 15 residues. The CDR3 coding sequence is TGTGCCAGCAGCCAATTTGCGGGAGTTTATAATGAGCAGTTCTTC. Its protein is CASSQFAGVYNEQFF.

In the case of this clone: Different DNA sequences within this sample yield the same CDR3. The rearrangement links TRBV7-3 to TRBJ2-1; D is possibly TRBD2 (5 bases). The CDR3 has 16 amino acids. V lost 0 bases and J 1 base, leaving 10 bases between the germline ends. From germline, CDR1 is SGHTA and CDR2 FQGTGA. CDR3 DNA: TGTGCCAGCAGCTTAACGGGCGGGCTGTCCTACAATGAGCAGTTCTTC. Translation gives CASSLTGGLSYNEQFF.

This sequence joins TRBV7-9 and TRBJ2-3, with D possibly matching TRBD2 (5 bases). Germline CDR1 SEHNR, CDR2 FQNEAQ (reference sequence). CDR3 size: 15 residues. The V and J ends lost 2 bases and 2 bases respectively, with 11 bases between them. The CDR3 region is CASSLRSGITDTQYF. The CDR3 nucleotides read TGTGCCAGCAGCTTACGATCCGGGATCACAGATACGCAGTATTTT.

The chain has TRBV5-4 and TRBJ2-1, with TRBD1 matching over 7 bases. The CDR3 consists of 13 residues. The ends lost 0 bases at V and 7 bases at J; junction bases unmatched: 1. Looked up from germline, CDR1 is SGHNT and CDR2 is YYREEE (reference sequence). CDR3 protein: CASSLGDSNEQFF. In DNA, the CDR3 is TGTGCCAGCAGCTTGGGGGACAGTAATGAGCAGTTCTTC.

The chain couples TRBV19 to TRBJ2-2, with 9 bases fitting TRBD1. This CDR3 spans 17 amino acids. CDR1 and CDR2 (germline): LNHDA, SQIVND (reference sequence). The V gene end was trimmed by 7 bases and the J gene end by 4 bases; junction bases not matched to a gene: 13. CDR3 in amino acids: CASTVFRGQGSTGELFF. The CDR3 region has the DNA TGTGCCAGTACCGTTTTTCGAGGACAGGGGTCCACCGGGGAGCTGTTTTTT.

In regard to this clone: Other DNA sequences in the sample encode the same CDR3. This rearrangement joins TRBV9 to TRBJ2-1; D is undetermined. The germline V and J ends were trimmed by 5 bases and 7 bases, with 7 bases remaining between them. This CDR3 spans 11 amino acids. CDR1 is SGDLS and CDR2 is YYNGEE in the germline V gene. The DNA for the CDR3 is TGTGCCAGCAGTGGACCTAATGAGCAGTTCTTC. Encoded protein: CASSGPNEQFF.

The chain combines TRBV7-8 with TRBJ1-5; D is uncertain. The CDR3 runs to 15 residues. The ends were cut back, 4 bases at V and 5 bases at J, with 15 bases in the middle. CDR1 and CDR2 (germline): SGHVS, FQNEAQ. In DNA, the CDR3 is TGTGCCAGCAGCTCCCACAGAGAGCTGGATCAGCCCCAGCATTTT. This gives the protein CASSSHRELDQPQHF.

V gene TRBV27 combines with J gene TRBJ1-1; 7 nucleotides line up with TRBD1. V was pared by 1 base and J by 1 base, with 3 bases of the junction left unmatched. This CDR3 spans 15 amino acids. Germline V gene lookup returns CDR1 MNHEY and CDR2 SMNVEV (reference sequence). The CDR3 DNA follows: TGTGCCAGCAGTTTATACGGGACAGCGAACACTGAAGCTTTCTTT. Translated, it gives CASSLYGTANTEAFF.

The V and J genes are TRBV28 and TRBJ2-2; a weak D match, TRBD1 (6 bases). The V end lost 6 bases, the J end lost 3 bases, and 20 bases lay between the germline ends. The germline CDR1 and CDR2 sequences are MDHEN and SYDVKM. This CDR3 has 17 residues. CDR3 nucleotides: TGTGCCAGCAGCAGCCTGATAAGGACAGTTTACACCGGGGAGCTGTTTTTT. It specifies CASSSLIRTVYTGELFF.

This CDR3 reads CASSTAGTNYGYTF. Here the CDR3 DNA reads TGTGCCAGCAGCACCGCGGGAACTAACTATGGCTACACCTTC. V is TRBV5-6 and J is TRBJ1-2; no reliable D call. The ends were cut back, 4 bases at V and 0 bases at J, with 10 bases in the middle. The CDR3 length is 14 residues. Germline V gene data show CDR1 as SGHDT and CDR2 as YYEEEE.

The chain recombines TRBV13 with TRBJ2-2; weak D call: TRBD2 (5 bases). The germline V gene encodes CDR1 PRHDT and CDR2 FYEKMQ (reference sequence). Trimming pared 5 bases from V and 6 bases from J, leaving 10 bases between. CDR3 length: 13 residues. CDR3 protein: CASSGSVAGELFF. For the CDR3, the DNA is TGTGCCAGCAGCGGGAGTGTCGCCGGGGAGCTGTTTTTT. The full variable domain, in which reference TRBV13 and TRBJ2-2 provide the parts outside the CDR3, is AAGVIQSPRHLIKEKRETATLKCYPIPRHDTVYWYQQGPGQDPQFLISFYEKMQSDKGSIPDRFSAQQFSDYHSELNMSSLELGDSALYFCASSGSVAGELFFGEGSRLTVL.

DNA of the CDR3: TGTGCCAGCACTTCGTGGACACACTCCTACGAGCAGTACTTC. Its translation is CASTSWTHSYEQYF. This chain connects TRBV27 to TRBJ2-7; possibly TRBD1 for D (5 bases). In germline, CDR1 is MNHEY, CDR2 SMNVEV (reference sequence). CDR3 size: 14 residues. Trimming cost V 7 bases and J 0 bases, with 13 bases left between them.

This clone was recorded once. The chain has TRBV7-9 and TRBJ2-2, with 9 bases that match TRBD2. Germline V gene lookup returns CDR1 SEHNR and CDR2 FQNEAQ (reference sequence). The CDR3 runs to 18 residues. J lost 7 bases, V lost 7 bases, and 19 bases had no gene match. The CDR3: CASIAGARLAERSGELFF. Here the CDR3 DNA reads TGTGCCAGCATCGCTGGTGCCAGACTAGCGGAGAGGAGCGGGGAGCTGTTTTTT. The complete variable domain, with remaining parts taken from reference TRBV7-9 and TRBJ2-2, reads DTGVSQNPRHKITKRGQNVTFRCDPISEHNRLYWYRQTLGQGPEFLTYFQNEAQLEKSRLLSDRFSAERPKGSFSTLEIQRTEQGDSAMYLCASIAGARLAERSGELFFGEGSRLTVL.

V usage is TRBV6-1 and J usage is TRBJ1-1; D is unresolved. This CDR3 spans 11 amino acids. Germline V lookup: CDR1 MNHNS, CDR2 SASEGT. V lost 3 bases and J 13 bases, leaving 12 bases between the germline ends. CDR3 sequence: CASSEGTVGFF. CDR3 sequence (DNA): TGTGCCAGCAGTGAGGGCACAGTGGGTTTCTTT.

V gene TRBV7-6 combines with J gene TRBJ2-5, with TRBD1 as a possible D gene (6 bases). The CDR3 runs to 15 residues. Germline V gene lookup returns CDR1 SGHVS and CDR2 FNYEAQ. V was clipped by 6 bases and J by 5 bases, with 19 bases between them. CDR3 DNA sequence: TGTGCCAGCAGAGATTTCACAGGGTCAGGGGAGACCCAGTACTTC. It yields the protein CASRDFTGSGETQYF. The full variable domain, completed using reference TRBV7-6 and TRBJ2-5, is GAGVSQSPRYKVTKRGQDVALRCDPISGHVSLYWYRQALGQGPEFLTYFNYEAQQDKSGLPNDRFSAERPEGSISTLTIQRTEQRDSAMYRCASRDFTGSGETQYFGPGTRLLVL.

CDR3 bases: TGTGCCTGGAGCCCCCTGGATACGCAGTATTTT. As protein: CAWSPLDTQYF. V and J are TRBV30 and TRBJ2-3; D remains ambiguous. CDR3 length: 11 amino acids. Trimming removed 3 bases at V and 6 bases at J, with 7 bases between. CDR1 is GTSNPN, CDR2 SVGIG, per germline (reference sequence).

This chain uses TRBV2 with TRBJ2-7; tentatively, D is TRBD1 (6 bases). The germline CDR1 and CDR2 sequences are SNHLY and FYNNEI. Trimming removed 7 bases at V and 5 bases at J, with 21 bases between. The CDR3 is made up of 15 amino acids. CDR3 sequence: CASTQGMMGAHEQYF. For the CDR3, the DNA is TGTGCCAGCACCCAGGGTATGATGGGGGCCCACGAGCAGTACTTC.

The V call is TRBV19, the J call TRBJ1-1; possibly TRBD1 for D (5 bases). V was clipped by 9 bases and J by 6 bases, with 17 bases between them. Germline V CDR1 and CDR2: LNHDA, SQIVND (reference sequence). The CDR3 contains 13 residues. CDR3 sequence (DNA): TGTGCCAGCTCGGTGGGGACGGGGCCTGAAGCTTTCTTT. Amino acid sequence: CASSVGTGPEAFF.

The chain carries TRBV7-2 and TRBJ2-1, with 8 bases matching TRBD2. This CDR3 is 14 amino acids long. J gave up 7 bases and V 6 bases, and 8 bases lay outside the gene matches. In germline, CDR1 is SGHTA, CDR2 FQGNSA. The CDR3 spells CASRGSGVWNEQFF. As DNA, the CDR3 is TGTGCCAGCAGGGGTAGCGGGGTCTGGAATGAGCAGTTCTTC. The full variable domain, rest sourced from reference TRBV7-2 and TRBJ2-1, is GAGVSQSPSNKVTEKGKDVELRCDPISGHTALYWYRQSLGQGLEFLIYFQGNSAPDKSGLPSDRFSAERTGGSVSTLTIQRTQQEDSAVYLCASRGSGVWNEQFFGPGTRLTVL.

V and J are TRBV11-2 and TRBJ2-7; D perhaps matches TRBD2 (6 bases). CDR1 and CDR2 (germline): SGHAT, FQNNGV. The V gene lost 4 bases and the J gene lost 1 base, with 11 bases spanning the gap. The CDR3 is 14 amino acids. CDR3 protein: CASSSPGGSYEQYF. In DNA form, the CDR3 reads TGTGCCAGCAGCTCTCCTGGAGGGTCCTACGAGCAGTACTTC.

The rearrangement links TRBV11-1 to TRBJ2-7, with TRBD1 as a possible D gene (8 bases). Per the germline V gene, CDR1 is SGHAT and CDR2 is FQDESV (reference sequence). V lost 5 bases and J 1 base, leaving 27 bases between the germline ends. The CDR3 is 19 residues long. CDR3 sequence: CASSLSSHRGDRRSYEQYF. CDR3 nucleotides: TGTGCCAGCAGCCTTTCGTCCCACCGGGGGGACAGGCGTTCCTACGAGCAGTACTTC.